This T cell receptor beta chain comes out of a study of blood T cells in healthy people across ages. Broader study findings: Unknown donor CMV status possibly confounded expanded clonotype changes.

This clonotype turned up a few times. Its antigen is as yet unknown. CDR1 and CDR2 from the germline V gene are ENHRY and SYGVKD. CDR3 length: 12 amino acids. V was clipped by 2 bases and J by 5 bases, with 5 bases between them. Primed by a sample-barcoded 5' primer and a J-beta primer mix, a second PCR proceeded for about 6 to 11 cycles. Samples each returned at least 2.5 million CDR3-containing paired-end reads. TCRdb independently ran MiXCR on the 5' RACE reads; one entry per CDR3 protein. The sample has 1.5 million or so distinct CDR3 sequences, roughly 40% seen once. This receptor was obtained from a woman under 30 in good health. Material for sequencing was blood. This chain links TRBV10-3 with TRBJ2-3, with D hard to call. The CDR3 bases are TGTGCCATCAGTGAGGGCCGAGATACGCAGTATTTT. Encoded protein: CAISEGRDTQYF.